This T cell receptor (beta chain) appears in the sequencing data of a study of blood T cells in healthy people across ages. With a J-beta primer mix and a sample-barcoded 5' primer, a second PCR ran about 6 to 11 cycles. TCRdb fed the 5' RACE reads into MiXCR, producing one record per CDR3 protein. The sample shows 1.5 million to 1.8 million distinct CDR3 sequences, roughly 43% of them seen only once. Trimming pared 4 bases from V and 0 bases from J, leaving 13 bases between. The CDR3 is made up of 16 amino acids. The germline gives CDR1 MDHEN, CDR2 SYDVKM. The sample holds a few counts of this clonotype.

This clonotype was obtained from a woman aged 18-35 years in good health. Sequencing was done on a sample of blood. This chain joins TRBV28 and TRBJ2-1, with a weak D call TRBD2 (6 bases). DNA of the CDR3: TGTGCCAGCAGTTCCTATAGCGGCAGCTCCTACAATGAGCAGTTCTTC. Amino acid sequence: CASSSYSGSSYNEQFF. Full variable domain (outside the CDR3, taken from reference TRBV28 and TRBJ2-1): DVKVTQSSRYLVKRTGEKVFLECVQDMDHENMFWYRQDPGLGLRLIYFSYDVKMKEKGDIPEGYSVSREKKERFSLILESASTNQTSMYLCASSSYSGSSYNEQFFGPGTRLTVL.